The 32 T cell receptor beta chains in this list originate from one sample, sequenced in a study of regulatory dendritic cells for organ transplantation. Generated by immunoSEQ multiplex PCR, the TCRdb table keeps only in-frame clones and is missing some. The sample consists of 10,000 to 15,000 clones, roughly nine tenths of them appearing once. No antigen has been identified for these receptors. Allogeneic regulatory or mature dendritic cells were co-cultured for under six days with CFSE-labeled sorted T cells at 1:10. Input material: naive CD8+ T cells from blood cultured with regulatory dendritic cells. Regarding subset: CD45RA+ naive T cells. The receptors shown here come from a human donor in good health.

The chain uses TRBV27 and TRBJ1-2; D ambiguous. Trimming took off 5 bases at V and 7 bases at J, with 23 bases between the two ends. CDR1 is MNHEY, CDR2 SMNVEV, per germline (reference sequence). The CDR3 consists of 16 residues. Written as DNA, the CDR3 is TGTGCCAGCAGTCAACGCCCCCGACGCCCTGATGTTGGCTACACCTTC. As protein: CASSQRPRRPDVGYTF.

V is TRBV4-1 and J is TRBJ2-7; no firm D call. Germline V CDR1 and CDR2: MGHRA, YSYEKL. The CDR3 is 16 residues long. The V end lost 1 base, the J end lost 7 bases, and 20 bases lay between the germline ends. The CDR3, as DNA: TGCGCCAGCAGCCAAGCCCCGGCTACCCACGCGCGGGAGCAGTACTTC. Amino acid sequence: CASSQAPATHAREQYF.

This chain connects TRBV4-3 to TRBJ2-1; no clear D gene. The V end lost 4 bases, the J end lost 0 bases, and 10 bases lay between the germline ends. The CDR3 contains 15 residues. CDR1 LGHNA and CDR2 YSLEER come from the germline V gene. The CDR3 here is CASSLRWSSYNEQFF. The DNA of the CDR3 is TGCGCCAGCAGCCTCAGATGGAGCTCCTACAATGAGCAGTTCTTC.

The rearrangement links TRBV7-9 to TRBJ2-2; unclear D gene. From germline, CDR1 is SEHNR and CDR2 FQNEAQ (reference sequence). Trimming cost V 9 bases and J 6 bases, with 5 bases left between them. The CDR3 totals 10 residues. The CDR3 nucleotides are TGTGCCAGGGGTCCCGGGGAGCTGTTTTTT. Its translation is CARGPGELFF.

The CDR3 DNA reads TGTGCCAGCAGCCGAAATGACAGGGAAAGGATCTACGAGCAGTACTTC. As protein: CASSRNDRERIYEQYF. The chain uses TRBV7-9 and TRBJ2-7; 7 nucleotides agree with TRBD1. The CDR3 runs to 16 residues. The junction had 13 bases not matched to a gene; V was cut back by 5 bases and J by 3 bases. CDR1 is SEHNR, CDR2 FQNEAQ, per germline (reference sequence).

The chain recombines TRBV5-6 with TRBJ1-5; 7 bases line up with TRBD1. Germline V gene sequence: CDR1 SGHDT, CDR2 YYEEEE. This CDR3 is 14 amino acids long. The J segment lost 5 bases and the V segment lost 3 bases, leaving 5 bases of the junction unmatched. The CDR3 loop is CASSSTGSDQPQHF. The CDR3 bases are TGTGCCAGCAGCTCGACAGGGAGTGATCAGCCCCAGCATTTT.

V gene TRBV4-1 combines with J gene TRBJ2-1; 15 nucleotides line up with TRBD2. Germline lookup yields CDR1 MGHRA and CDR2 YSYEKL. V was pared by 2 bases and J by 1 base, with 9 bases of the junction left unmatched. The CDR3 is 20 residues long. The CDR3 nucleotides read TGCGCCAGCAGCCAATCTGCCGGGACTAGCGGGAGGAAATCCTACAATGAGCAGTTCTTC. This translates into CASSQSAGTSGRKSYNEQFF.

This clone was observed a single time. The chain is built from TRBV11-2 and TRBJ1-6, with D uncertain. CDR3 length equals 16 residues. The V gene's germline CDR1 is SGHAT and CDR2 FQNNGV. V was pared by 0 bases and J by 0 bases, with 6 bases between. This chain's CDR3 is CASSLELFSYNSPLHF. In nucleotides, the CDR3 is TGTGCCAGCAGCTTAGAACTCTTCTCCTATAATTCACCCCTCCACTTT.

V usage is TRBV6-5 and J usage is TRBJ2-2, with D perhaps matching TRBD2 (5 bases). The CDR3 contains 15 residues. CDR1 and CDR2 (germline): MNHEY, SVGAGI. Trimming cost V 0 bases and J 7 bases, with 12 bases left between them. CDR3 protein: CASSYSGSRGGELFF. The DNA of the CDR3 is TGTGCCAGCAGTTACTCAGGGAGTCGGGGCGGGGAGCTGTTTTTT.

The chain is built from TRBV6-6 and TRBJ2-7, with a weak D call TRBD1 (6 bases). The germline gives CDR1 MNHNY, CDR2 SVGAGI (reference sequence). This CDR3 has 14 amino acids. With 2 bases removed from V and 4 bases from J, the gap between germline ends came to 12 bases. In DNA form, the CDR3 reads TGTGCCAGCAGTTACGGGCAGGGGTTGTACGAGCAGTACTTC. This encodes CASSYGQGLYEQYF.

The chain has TRBV5-5 and TRBJ2-1; D is uncertain. This CDR3 contains 13 residues. Germline assignment: CDR1 SGHKS and CDR2 YYEKEE (reference sequence). Trimming removed 0 bases at V and 6 bases at J, with 7 bases between. The CDR3 coding sequence is TGTGCCAGCAGCTTGGACACTCCCAATGAGCAGTTCTTC. This gives the protein CASSLDTPNEQFF.

The rearrangement links TRBV27 to TRBJ2-1; no firm D call. Deletions cut 3 bases from V and 8 bases from J, with 11 bases between. Looked up from germline, CDR1 is MNHEY and CDR2 is SMNVEV (reference sequence). CDR3 length: 13 amino acids. The DNA for the CDR3 is TGTGCCAGCAGTTTGTCAGGCCTGCATGAGCAGTTCTTC. Its translation: CASSLSGLHEQFF.

J is TRBJ2-1 and V is TRBV6-5; no definite D call. Per the germline V gene, CDR1 is MNHEY and CDR2 is SVGAGI. Trimming left V 6 bases short and J 5 bases short, with 11 bases between. The CDR3 sequence is 13 residues long. The CDR3 protein is CASSLGRDNEQFF. For the CDR3, the DNA is TGTGCCAGCAGCCTAGGACGGGACAATGAGCAGTTCTTC.

V usage is TRBV9 and J usage is TRBJ2-3; TRBD2 agrees at 7 bases. CDR1 is SGDLS, CDR2 YYNGEE, per germline. The CDR3 extends over 15 amino acids. V was clipped by 0 bases and J by 0 bases; unmatched bases: 1. The CDR3 spells CASSVDGGSTDTQYF. The CDR3 nucleotides read TGTGCCAGCAGCGTAGACGGGGGGAGCACAGATACGCAGTATTTT.

The sample holds a few counts of this clone. V usage is TRBV7-9 and J usage is TRBJ1-5; D is ambiguous. The V end lost 2 bases, the J end lost 4 bases, and 3 bases lay between the germline ends. This CDR3 region has 12 residues. CDR1 and CDR2 (germline): SEHNR, FQNEAQ (reference sequence). CDR3 nucleotide sequence: TGTGCCAGCAGCTTACAAAATCAGCCCCAGCATTTT. As protein: CASSLQNQPQHF.

V is TRBV6-6 and J is TRBJ2-7, with D unclear. The CDR3 consists of 11 residues. Germline loops: CDR1 MNHNY, CDR2 SVGAGI (reference sequence). Deletions cut 6 bases from V and 3 bases from J, with 6 bases between. The CDR3 here is CASREDYEQYF. For the CDR3, the DNA is TGTGCCAGCAGAGAGGACTACGAGCAGTACTTC.

The CDR3 DNA reads TGTGCCAGCAGTTACCGGGACAGGAATGAAAAACTGTTTTTT. Translating it yields CASSYRDRNEKLFF. The V gene is TRBV27, the J gene TRBJ1-4, with 8 bases identical to TRBD1. The V segment lost 4 bases and the J segment 5 bases; nucleotides outside the gene matches: 3. Germline V CDR1 and CDR2: MNHEY, SMNVEV (reference sequence). The CDR3 runs to 14 residues.

The gene calls are TRBV7-2 and TRBJ2-7, with D possibly matching TRBD1 (6 bases). The V and J ends lost 1 base and 6 bases respectively, with 16 bases between them. The CDR3 runs to 15 residues. Per germline, CDR1 SGHTA and CDR2 FQGNSA. CDR3 nucleotide sequence: TGTGCCAGCAGCTTAGGGTCGACAGGATCTACCGAGCAGTACTTC. Protein sequence: CASSLGSTGSTEQYF.

The J gene is TRBJ2-7, the V gene TRBV10-2; 8 bases are shared with TRBD2. Trimming removed 8 bases from V and 4 bases from J; junction bases left unmatched: 13. The CDR3 runs to 15 residues. In germline, CDR1 is WSHSY, CDR2 SAAADI. CDR3 sequence reads: CASLNSGDVTYEQYF. CDR3 in DNA: TGCGCCAGCTTAAATAGCGGGGACGTTACGTACGAGCAGTACTTC.

J is TRBJ1-5 and V is TRBV2, with 12 bases identical to TRBD1. The CDR3 extends over 14 amino acids. V shed 6 bases and J 6 bases; nucleotides not matched to a gene: 3. CDR1 is SNHLY, CDR2 FYNNEI, per germline. CDR3 nucleotide sequence: TGTGCCAGCAGGGGGACAGGGGGCCGTCAGCCCCAGCATTTT. Translating it yields CASRGTGGRQPQHF.

This sequence joins TRBV15 and TRBJ2-2; possible D gene TRBD2, 7 bases. CDR1 and CDR2 from the germline V gene are LNHNV and YYDKDF (reference sequence). V lost 2 bases and J 4 bases, leaving 11 bases between the germline ends. The CDR3 covers 15 residues. For the CDR3, the DNA is TGTGCCACCAGCAGATCGGGGGGCTCCACCGGGGAGCTGTTTTTT. Its translation is CATSRSGGSTGELFF.

The chain has TRBV7-9 and TRBJ2-3; TRBD1 might be the D (5 bases). The CDR3 spans 13 residues. The V end was cut by 4 bases, the J end by 10 bases, with 15 bases between. Germline assignment: CDR1 SEHNR and CDR2 FQNEAQ (reference sequence). The CDR3 is CASSSALQGAQYF. In DNA, the CDR3 is TGTGCCAGCAGCTCCGCCCTACAAGGGGCGCAGTATTTT. Supplemented by reference TRBV7-9 and TRBJ2-3, the full variable domain reads DTGVSQNPRHKITKRGQNVTFRCDPISEHNRLYWYRQTLGQGPEFLTYFQNEAQLEKSRLLSDRFSAERPKGSFSTLEIQRTEQGDSAMYLCASSSALQGAQYFGPGTRLTVL.

CDR3: CASSSGVTFLNYGYTF. In nucleotides, the CDR3 is TGTGCCAGCAGCTCGGGGGTAACTTTTCTCAACTATGGCTACACCTTC. The chain links TRBV5-4 to TRBJ1-2, with D perhaps TRBD1 (5 bases). CDR3 length: 16 amino acids. CDR1 and CDR2 (germline): SGHNT, YYREEE (reference sequence). V gave up 3 bases and J gave up 2 bases, with 17 bases separating them. The full variable domain, completed using reference TRBV5-4 and TRBJ1-2, is ETGVTQSPTHLIKTRGQQVTLRCSSQSGHNTVSWYQQALGQGPQFIFQYYREEENGRGNFPPRFSGLQFPNYSSELNVNALELDDSALYLCASSSGVTFLNYGYTFGSGTRLTVV.

The CDR3 nucleotides are TGTGCCAGCAGCTTCCGGGGCGAGCAGTACTTC. Protein: CASSFRGEQYF. The chain links TRBV13 to TRBJ2-7, with a weak D call TRBD2 (5 bases). CDR1 and CDR2 (germline): PRHDT, FYEKMQ (reference sequence). This CDR3 comprises 11 residues. Trimming pared 3 bases from V and 6 bases from J, leaving 6 bases between. Drawing the rest from reference TRBV13 and TRBJ2-7, the complete variable domain is AAGVIQSPRHLIKEKRETATLKCYPIPRHDTVYWYQQGPGQDPQFLISFYEKMQSDKGSIPDRFSAQQFSDYHSELNMSSLELGDSALYFCASSFRGEQYFGPGTRLTVT.

J is TRBJ2-7 and V is TRBV10-3; D not resolved. The V end lost 6 bases, the J end lost 1 base, and 10 bases lay between the germline ends. The CDR3 consists of 13 residues. Germline loops: CDR1 ENHRY, CDR2 SYGVKD. CDR3 DNA: TGTGCCATCAGCACCGGGCCGTCCTACGAGCAGTACTTC. This gives the protein CAISTGPSYEQYF.

The V and J genes are TRBV2 and TRBJ2-5, with 8 bases fitting TRBD1. The germline gives CDR1 SNHLY, CDR2 FYNNEI. After removal of 8 bases from V and 5 bases from J, the junction contained 10 bases not matched to a gene. The CDR3 consists of 14 residues. The CDR3 coding sequence is TGTGCCAGCGCGACGGACAGGGCCGGGGAGACCCAGTACTTC. This sequence encodes CASATDRAGETQYF.

The chain couples TRBV13 to TRBJ2-5; TRBD2 aligns across 13 bases. After removal of 5 bases from V and 5 bases from J, the junction contained 8 bases not matched to a gene. The CDR3 has 16 residues. The germline V gene encodes CDR1 PRHDT and CDR2 FYEKMQ (reference sequence). CDR3 nucleotide sequence: TGTGCCAGCAGCCCGATGACTAGCGGGGGGCCGGAGACCCAGTACTTC. Its protein product is CASSPMTSGGPETQYF. Based on the CDR3 plus reference TRBV13 and TRBJ2-5, the full variable domain is AAGVIQSPRHLIKEKRETATLKCYPIPRHDTVYWYQQGPGQDPQFLISFYEKMQSDKGSIPDRFSAQQFSDYHSELNMSSLELGDSALYFCASSPMTSGGPETQYFGPGTRLLVL.

In its sample, this clone was seen a few times. V gene TRBV4-2 combines with J gene TRBJ2-7, with D tentatively TRBD2 (5 bases). V was trimmed by 2 bases and J by 6 bases, leaving 17 bases between them. Germline V gene data show CDR1 as LGHNA and CDR2 as YNFKEQ. The CDR3 is 15 amino acids. Here the CDR3 reads CASSQLGRSDSEQYF. The CDR3 DNA reads as TGTGCCAGCAGCCAATTGGGGAGAAGTGACTCCGAGCAGTACTTC.

This clone was found once. V gene TRBV6-4 combines with J gene TRBJ1-1; possibly TRBD1 for D (6 bases). CDR1 MRHNA and CDR2 SNTAGT come from the germline V gene. This CDR3 contains 14 residues. Trimming removed 8 bases at V and 1 base at J, with 14 bases between. The CDR3: CASVLQGSNTEAFF. In DNA, the CDR3 is TGTGCCAGCGTACTACAGGGCTCGAACACTGAAGCTTTCTTT.

This clone was recorded only once. V is TRBV9 and J is TRBJ2-1; D gene ambiguous. Trimming shortened V by 4 bases and J by 2 bases, and 10 bases separated the two germline ends. Germline V gene lookup returns CDR1 SGDLS and CDR2 YYNGEE. The CDR3 loop spans 14 amino acids. The CDR3 here is CASSPMPPYNEQFF. CDR3 DNA: TGTGCCAGCAGCCCCATGCCCCCCTACAATGAGCAGTTCTTC.

The chain uses TRBV4-3 and TRBJ1-1; perhaps TRBD1 as D (6 bases). Germline V gene data show CDR1 as LGHNA and CDR2 as YSLEER. There are 15 residues in the CDR3. Between the trimmed V and J ends, which lost 1 base and 5 bases, there was a span of 14 bases. CDR3 nucleotides: TGCGCCAGCAGCCAAGGATGGGGGCGTGAGACTGAAGCTTTCTTT. Amino acids: CASSQGWGRETEAFF.

The chain is built from TRBV7-8 and TRBJ2-1; maybe TRBD2 (5 bases). Germline V CDR1 and CDR2: SGHVS, FQNEAQ. The V end was cut by 5 bases, the J end by 15 bases, with 17 bases between. This CDR3 region has 12 residues. For the CDR3, the DNA is TGTGCCAGCAGCGGACCCGGGCCCCGGGGGTTCTTC. Residues: CASSGPGPRGFF.